Below are 6 T cell receptor beta chains sequenced from a single sample in a study of Ad26.COV2.S vaccination and SARS-CoV-2 variants. Treatment defined: over 15 received Ad26.COV2.S at low or high dose, single or two shots; about 5 received placebo; per-sample allocation not given. All samples were drawn on day 63, counting from the first vaccine or placebo injection. Clones were sequenced by immunoSEQ multiplex PCR, and TCRdb holds only the in-frame ones, with some missing. The data contain roughly 350,000 clones, about nine tenths of them singletons. The input for sequencing was peripheral blood, taken in a trial of Ad26.COV2.S vaccine versus placebo. These receptors were obtained from a person aged 18-65 years who received the Ad26.COV2.S COVID-19 vaccine or a placebo.

The V and J genes are TRBV5-4 and TRBJ2-7; 12 bases fit TRBD1. The germline V gene has CDR1 SGHNT and CDR2 YYREEE (reference sequence). The CDR3 is made up of 15 amino acids. Trimming took 3 bases from V and 4 from J; bases not matched to a gene: 5. CDR3 region: CASSSPGQGAYEQYF. In DNA form, the CDR3 reads TGTGCCAGCAGCTCACCGGGACAGGGGGCTTACGAGCAGTACTTC.

V gene TRBV5-4 combines with J gene TRBJ1-6; TRBD1 matches 7 bases. Unmatched junction bases numbered 5, after V lost 4 bases and J lost 7 bases. The CDR3 runs to 14 residues. CDR1 is SGHNT, CDR2 YYREEE, per germline (reference sequence). The CDR3 spells CASSREQGNSPLHF. The CDR3 DNA sequence: TGTGCCAGCAGCCGAGAACAGGGGAATTCACCCCTCCACTTT.

The rearrangement links TRBV12-5 to TRBJ2-7; tentative D call: TRBD1 (6 bases). V was trimmed by 1 base and J by 4 bases, leaving 11 bases between them. The germline V gene encodes CDR1 LGHNT and CDR2 FRNRAP. The CDR3 loop spans 14 amino acids. DNA for the CDR3: TGTGCTAGTGGTTTGGGTACAGGGCGGTACGAGCAGTACTTC. Translating gives CASGLGTGRYEQYF.

The chain combines TRBV6-5 with TRBJ1-1; 11 bases fit TRBD1. This CDR3 contains 13 residues. V dropped 7 bases and J dropped 4; count of bases not matched to a gene: 2. CDR1 MNHEY and CDR2 SVGAGI come from the germline V gene. Here the CDR3 DNA reads TGTGCCAGCAAGGGACAGGGGGGCACTGAAGCTTTCTTT. The encoded protein is CASKGQGGTEAFF.

Written as DNA, the CDR3 is TGCAGCATTAGCGGGGGTAGGGCGGGGAACACTGAAGCTTTCTTT. Translation gives CSISGGRAGNTEAFF. The V call is TRBV29-1, the J call TRBJ1-1, with D perhaps TRBD1 (5 bases). Trimming stripped 8 bases from V and 1 base from J, with 20 bases between. Germline lookup yields CDR1 SQVTM and CDR2 ANQGSEA. The CDR3 has 15 residues.

The V call is TRBV11-2, the J call TRBJ2-5; D unresolved. The V gene lost 4 bases and the J gene lost 1 base, with 16 bases spanning the gap. This CDR3 is 16 amino acids long. Germline CDR1 and CDR2: SGHAT and FQNNGV. CDR3 in DNA: TGTGCCAGCAGCTCATCTCGACGGAATATCCAAGAGACCCAGTACTTC. Translation gives CASSSSRRNIQETQYF. The whole variable domain, remainder taken from reference TRBV11-2 and TRBJ2-5, is EAGVAQSPRYKIIEKRQSVAFWCNPISGHATLYWYQQILGQGPKLLIQFQNNGVVDDSQLPKDRFSAERLKGVDSTLKIQPAKLEDSAVYLCASSSSRRNIQETQYFGPGTRLLVL.